This entry features one T cell receptor (beta chain) sequence. UMIs were added to TCR cDNA along with a universal primer site when it was made by 5'RACE template switching. TCRdb independently ran MiXCR on the 5' RACE reads; one entry per CDR3 protein. The sample yields 300,000 or so distinct CDR3 sequences, approximately 10% seen once. This sample is drawn from a study of T cells after yellow fever vaccination. The source was CD4+ T cells sorted from PBMCs, collected 5 days after the yellow fever booster vaccination. The receptor comes from a man aged 18 to 30 who received the YFV17D yellow fever vaccine.

This CDR3 reads CASSLRAGGRDEQFF. The CDR3 nucleotides read TGTGCCAGCAGCTTACGAGCGGGGGGGCGTGATGAGCAGTTCTTC. V and J are TRBV7-2 and TRBJ2-1; TRBD2 aligns across 10 bases. The CDR3 spans 15 residues. Germline CDR1 and CDR2: SGHTA and FQGNSA. The ends lost 2 bases at V and 8 bases at J; junction bases unmatched: 6.